A selection of T cell receptor beta chains follows, all from one sample in a study of blood T cell repertoires in COVID-19. Produced via immunoSEQ multiplex PCR; TCRdb's table is partial and in-frame only. This sample yields about 210,000 clones, of which about four fifths are seen a single time; 8.5% to 10% belongs to the top ten. Sequencing was performed on PBMCs or T cells enriched from blood (not recorded which). The receptors originated from a woman in her forties or fifties with acute COVID-19. Each CDR3 is given with its conserved first and last residue. Clone sizes are given selectively: once, few, many, or a class where the clone is expanded.

v_call cdr3_length clone_size cdr3_aa
TRBV18 17 NA CASSPESRAISGNTIYF
TRBV6-1 15 NA CASSEANLKSGELFF
TRBV7-2 13 NA CASSLKVGAVQFF
TRBV5-1 14 NA CASSKGQGNYEQYF
TRBV12-5 15 NA CASGPTGLTGETQYF
TRBV27 16 NA CASSLRRTSGNNEQFF
TRBV20-1 15 once CSASVSGGQEDEQFF
TRBV2 14 NA CASSHDSLQETQYF
TRBV7-2 13 NA CASSRPGADIQYF
TRBV6-2/TRBV6-3 15 NA CASSRAGSYTGELFF
TRBV6-5 14 NA CASSTHRGGEKLFF
TRBV5-1 16 NA CASSTGSGRGNTEAFF
TRBV27 13 NA CASSSTTWDTQYF
TRBV18 15 NA CASSPLGTGKTEAFF
TRBV2 15 NA CASRAVRGLGETQYF
TRBV29-1 14 NA CSVPRGDRLAGYTF
TRBV7-2 16 few CASSPQGVGDSYGYTF
TRBV7-3 15 NA CASRKTSIEGDEQFF
TRBV6-5 15 NA CASAFQGAYNSPLHF
TRBV4-1 15 NA CASSQDWDRDYGYTF
TRBV27 18 NA CASSLFGLGLNSLEPQHF
TRBV18 14 once CASSPIRVTGELFF
TRBV11-2 16 NA CASSQTPGTSLFEQYF
TRBV19 15 once CASSIVAASTDTQYF
TRBV19 14 few CASYGLAGTGELFF
TRBV16 15 NA CASSQRRGPGYGYTF
TRBV6-5 14 NA CASSRTGGKDEQYF
TRBV2 13 NA CASSVQGSSEQFF
TRBV28 17 NA CASSLGAGGLANEKLFF
TRBV11-3 15 NA CASSYTGTNTGELFF
TRBV6-1 19 NA CASSDPGPRKTYSNQPQHF
TRBV25-1 16 few CASSTPRDTRTDTQYF
TRBV30 14 NA CAWGDTGLNSPLHF
TRBV29-1 13 NA CSVEDNGQIEQYF
TRBV28 12 NA CASSQTKVGFHF
TRBV30 12 NA CAWSVPPGGLYF
TRBV23-1 19 NA CASSQPITSEGQGNQPQHF
TRBV4-3 17 NA CASSQDMVSSYNSPLHF
TRBV28 17 NA CASSPLLGLAGAGELFF
TRBV28 14 once CASSTGTNADTQYF
TRBV18 14 NA CASSPRRAGDTQYF
TRBV10-2 13 few CASSQGASYEQYF
TRBV28 17 NA CASTVAWTSGVGETQYF
TRBV7-2 15 NA CASSDSGLFSYEQYF
TRBV29-1 14 once CSVRLTGLKQKLFF
TRBV7-9 15 NA CASTTFRGRGEKLFF
TRBV3-1/TRBV3-2 12 NA CASSQETSGYTF
TRBV28 17 NA CASSPYRVDSYNSPLHF
TRBV11-2 16 NA CASSLVSGSGTGELFF
TRBV5-6 17 NA CASSLAGSSGRAYEQYF
TRBV30 12 NA CAWNTQGNTIYF
TRBV19 15 NA CASSLRQGRTGELFF
TRBV28 12 once CATGGGVGTQYF
TRBV19 15 NA CASSGQSLSYNEQFF
TRBV7-2 16 NA CASSLAQGGYGYGYTF